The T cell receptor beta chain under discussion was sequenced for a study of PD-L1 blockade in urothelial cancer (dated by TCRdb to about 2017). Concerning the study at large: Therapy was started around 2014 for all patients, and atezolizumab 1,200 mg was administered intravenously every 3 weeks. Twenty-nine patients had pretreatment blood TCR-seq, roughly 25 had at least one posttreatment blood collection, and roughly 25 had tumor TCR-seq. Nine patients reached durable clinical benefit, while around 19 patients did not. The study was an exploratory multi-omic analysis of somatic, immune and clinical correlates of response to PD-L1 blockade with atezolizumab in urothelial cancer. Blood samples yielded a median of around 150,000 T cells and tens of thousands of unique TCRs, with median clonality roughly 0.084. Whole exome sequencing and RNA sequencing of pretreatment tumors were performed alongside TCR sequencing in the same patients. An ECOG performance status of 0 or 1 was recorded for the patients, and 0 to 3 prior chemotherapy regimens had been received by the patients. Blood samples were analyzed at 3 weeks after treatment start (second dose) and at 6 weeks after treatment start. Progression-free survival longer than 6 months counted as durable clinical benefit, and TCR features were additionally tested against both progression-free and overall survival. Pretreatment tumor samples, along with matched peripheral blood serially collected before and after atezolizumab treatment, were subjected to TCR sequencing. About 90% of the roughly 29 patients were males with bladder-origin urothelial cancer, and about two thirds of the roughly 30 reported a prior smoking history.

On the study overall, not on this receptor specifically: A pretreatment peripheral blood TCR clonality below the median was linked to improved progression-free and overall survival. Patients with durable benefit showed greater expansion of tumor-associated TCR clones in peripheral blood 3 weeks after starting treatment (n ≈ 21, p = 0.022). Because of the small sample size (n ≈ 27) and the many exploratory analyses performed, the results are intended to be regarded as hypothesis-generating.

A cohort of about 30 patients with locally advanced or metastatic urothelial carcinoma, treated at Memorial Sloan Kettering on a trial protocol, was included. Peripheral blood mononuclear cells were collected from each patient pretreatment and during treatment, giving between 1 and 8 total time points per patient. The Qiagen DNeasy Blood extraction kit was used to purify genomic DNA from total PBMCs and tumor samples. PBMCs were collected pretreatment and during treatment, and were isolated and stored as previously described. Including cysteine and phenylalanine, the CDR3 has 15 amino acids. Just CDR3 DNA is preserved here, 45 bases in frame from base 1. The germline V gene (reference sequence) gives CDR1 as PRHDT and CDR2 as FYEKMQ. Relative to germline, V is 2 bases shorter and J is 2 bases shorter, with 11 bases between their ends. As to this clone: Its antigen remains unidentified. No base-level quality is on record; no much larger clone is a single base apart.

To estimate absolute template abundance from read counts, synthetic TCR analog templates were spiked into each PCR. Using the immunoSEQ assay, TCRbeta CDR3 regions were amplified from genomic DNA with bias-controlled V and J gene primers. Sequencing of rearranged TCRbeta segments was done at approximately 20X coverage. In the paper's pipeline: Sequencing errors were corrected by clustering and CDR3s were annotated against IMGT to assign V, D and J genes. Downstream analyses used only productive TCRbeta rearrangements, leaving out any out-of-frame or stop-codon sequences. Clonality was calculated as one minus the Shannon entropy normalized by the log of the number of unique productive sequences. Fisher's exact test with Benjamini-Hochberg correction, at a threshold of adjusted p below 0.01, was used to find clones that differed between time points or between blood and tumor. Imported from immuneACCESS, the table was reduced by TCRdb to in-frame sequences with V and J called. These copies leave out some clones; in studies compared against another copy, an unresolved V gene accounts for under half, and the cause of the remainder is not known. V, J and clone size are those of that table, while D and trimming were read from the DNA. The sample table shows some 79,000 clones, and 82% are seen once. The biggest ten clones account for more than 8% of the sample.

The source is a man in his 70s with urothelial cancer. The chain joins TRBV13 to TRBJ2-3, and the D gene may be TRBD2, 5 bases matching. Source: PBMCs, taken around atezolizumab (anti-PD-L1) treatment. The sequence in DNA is TGTGCCAGCAGCTTAATTTGGCTAGCCACAGATACGCAGTATTTT. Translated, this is CASSLIWLATDTQYF.